What follows are 3 T cell receptor beta chains derived from one specimen sequenced in a study of shared clonotypes between healthy human individuals. Clones were read by immunoSEQ multiplex PCR, and TCRdb kept only the in-frame ones, dropping some. The sample records about 2.3 million clones, under 95% being singletons. The source material was naive CD4+ T cells from PBMCs. Subset here: CD45RA+ positively selected. These receptors were taken from a man younger than 30 in good health. Some clones in this sample may be carry-over from other donors' samples.

CDR3 sequence: CASSEDFYEQYF. The DNA of the CDR3 is TGTGCCAGTAGTGAGGACTTTTACGAGCAGTACTTC. V usage is TRBV19 and J usage is TRBJ2-7, with D possibly matching TRBD2 (5 bases). Germline assignment: CDR1 LNHDA and CDR2 SQIVND (reference sequence). The CDR3 is made up of 12 amino acids. V was pared by 5 bases and J by 4 bases, with 9 bases between.

This clone has a handful of counts. This chain joins TRBV27 and TRBJ2-7; 7 bases align to TRBD1. The germline V gene encodes CDR1 MNHEY and CDR2 SMNVEV (reference sequence). J lost 6 bases, V lost 6 bases, and 11 bases had no gene match. This CDR3 is 14 amino acids long. The CDR3 nucleotides are TGTGCCAGCAGCCCCGGGGTAGGGGGCAGCGAGCAGTACTTC. This gives the protein CASSPGVGGSEQYF.

This rearrangement joins TRBV28 to TRBJ1-3, with D uncertain. V dropped 4 bases and J dropped 1 base, with 17 bases sitting between them. The germline V gene encodes CDR1 MDHEN and CDR2 SYDVKM. The CDR3 extends over 17 amino acids. The CDR3 spells CASSSPGRGLSGNTIYF. The CDR3, as DNA: TGTGCCAGCAGTTCGCCTGGCCGCGGATTATCTGGAAACACCATATATTTT. The variable domain in full, with the rest retrieved from reference TRBV28 and TRBJ1-3, is DVKVTQSSRYLVKRTGEKVFLECVQDMDHENMFWYRQDPGLGLRLIYFSYDVKMKEKGDIPEGYSVSREKKERFSLILESASTNQTSMYLCASSSPGRGLSGNTIYFGEGSWLTVV.